The present T cell receptor (beta chain) was sequenced within a study of T cell changes during pregnancy in multiple sclerosis. TCRdb's copy holds only in-frame clones and misses some; the assay was immunoSEQ multiplex PCR. The sample contains around 38,000 clones, roughly 91% of which appear only once. This specimen was CD8+ T cells from peripheral blood mononuclear cells, taken in the second trimester of pregnancy. The TCR sequence derives from a female donor with multiple sclerosis, enrolled in a pregnancy study.

The CDR3 is CASSQEAAGGSYEQYF. CDR3 DNA: TGTGCCAGCAGCCAGGAGGCCGCGGGGGGGTCCTACGAGCAGTACTTC. V usage is TRBV4-2 and J usage is TRBJ2-7, with 9 bases that match TRBD2. The V and J ends lost 3 bases and 1 base, in that order; junction bases with no gene match: 7. This CDR3 has 16 residues. The germline V gene encodes CDR1 LGHNA and CDR2 YNFKEQ.